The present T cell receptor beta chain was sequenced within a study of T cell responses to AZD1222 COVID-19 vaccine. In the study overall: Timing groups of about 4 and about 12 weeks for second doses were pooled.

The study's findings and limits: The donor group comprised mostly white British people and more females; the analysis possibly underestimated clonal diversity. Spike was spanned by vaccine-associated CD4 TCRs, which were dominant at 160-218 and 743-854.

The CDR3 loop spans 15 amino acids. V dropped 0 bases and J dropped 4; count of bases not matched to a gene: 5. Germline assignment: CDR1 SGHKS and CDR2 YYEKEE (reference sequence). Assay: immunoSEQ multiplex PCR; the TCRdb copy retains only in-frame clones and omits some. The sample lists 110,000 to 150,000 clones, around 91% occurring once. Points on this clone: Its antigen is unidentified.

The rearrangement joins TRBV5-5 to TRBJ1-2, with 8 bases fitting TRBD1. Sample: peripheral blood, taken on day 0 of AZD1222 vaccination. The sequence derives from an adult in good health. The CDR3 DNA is TGTGCCAGCAGCTTGGGGGACAGGAGTTTCTATGGCTACACCTTC. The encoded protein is CASSLGDRSFYGYTF.